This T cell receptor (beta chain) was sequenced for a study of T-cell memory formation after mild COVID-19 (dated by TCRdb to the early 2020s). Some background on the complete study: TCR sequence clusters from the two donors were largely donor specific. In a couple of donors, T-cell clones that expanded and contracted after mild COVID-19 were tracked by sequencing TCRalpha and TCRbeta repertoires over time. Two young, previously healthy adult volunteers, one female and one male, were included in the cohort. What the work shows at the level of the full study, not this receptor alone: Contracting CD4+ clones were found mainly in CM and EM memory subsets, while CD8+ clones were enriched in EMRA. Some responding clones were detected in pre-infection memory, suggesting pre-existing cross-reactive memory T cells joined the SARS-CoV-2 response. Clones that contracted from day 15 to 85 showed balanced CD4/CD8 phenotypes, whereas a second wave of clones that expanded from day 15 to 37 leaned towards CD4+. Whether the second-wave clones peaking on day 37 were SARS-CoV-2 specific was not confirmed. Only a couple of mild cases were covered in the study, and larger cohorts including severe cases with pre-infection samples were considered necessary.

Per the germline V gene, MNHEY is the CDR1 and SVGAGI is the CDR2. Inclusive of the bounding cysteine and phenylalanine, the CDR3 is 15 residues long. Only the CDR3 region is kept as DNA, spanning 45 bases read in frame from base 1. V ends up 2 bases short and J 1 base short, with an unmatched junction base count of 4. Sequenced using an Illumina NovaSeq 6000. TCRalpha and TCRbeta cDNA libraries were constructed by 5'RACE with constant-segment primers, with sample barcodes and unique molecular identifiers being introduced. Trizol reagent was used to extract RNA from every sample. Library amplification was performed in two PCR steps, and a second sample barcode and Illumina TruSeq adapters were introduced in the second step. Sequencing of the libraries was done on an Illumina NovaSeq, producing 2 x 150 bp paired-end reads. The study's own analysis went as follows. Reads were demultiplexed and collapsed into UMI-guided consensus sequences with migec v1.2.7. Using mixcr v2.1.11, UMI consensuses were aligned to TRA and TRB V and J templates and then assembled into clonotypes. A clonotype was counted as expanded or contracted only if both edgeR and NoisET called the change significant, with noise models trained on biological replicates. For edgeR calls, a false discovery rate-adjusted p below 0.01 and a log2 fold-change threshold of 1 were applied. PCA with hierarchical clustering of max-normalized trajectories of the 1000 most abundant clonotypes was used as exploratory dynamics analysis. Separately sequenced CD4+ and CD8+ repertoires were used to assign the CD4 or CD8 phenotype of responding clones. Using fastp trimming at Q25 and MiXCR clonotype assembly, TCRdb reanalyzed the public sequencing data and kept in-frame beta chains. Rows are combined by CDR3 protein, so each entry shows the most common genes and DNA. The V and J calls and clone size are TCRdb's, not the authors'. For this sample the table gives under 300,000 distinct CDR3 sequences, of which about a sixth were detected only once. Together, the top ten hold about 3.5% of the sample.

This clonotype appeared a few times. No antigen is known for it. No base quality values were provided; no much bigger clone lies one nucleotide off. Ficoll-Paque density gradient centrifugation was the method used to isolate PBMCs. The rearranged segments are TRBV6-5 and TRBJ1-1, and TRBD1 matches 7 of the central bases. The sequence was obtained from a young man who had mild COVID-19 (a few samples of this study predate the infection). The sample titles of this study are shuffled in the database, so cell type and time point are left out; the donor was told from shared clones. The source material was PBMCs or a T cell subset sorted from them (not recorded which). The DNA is TGTGCCAGCAGTTACACCCGACAGGGGAACACTGAAGCTTTCTTT. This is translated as CASSYTRQGNTEAFF.